Included here is one T cell receptor beta chain sequence, with context. What it recognizes is unknown. TCRdb keeps only in-frame clones here, not all; method: immunoSEQ multiplex PCR. The data hold under 600,000 clones, with 80% to 90% observed a single time. Described treatment: roughly 18 received Ad26.COV2.S at low or high dose, single or two shots; about five received placebo; per-sample allocation not given. Sampling occurred on day 63 after the first vaccine or placebo injection. An Ad26 vector was used to express Wuhan-strain SARS-CoV-2 spike as the vaccine. The CDR3 is made up of 12 amino acids. The V gene's germline CDR1 is MNHNY and CDR2 SVGAGI (reference sequence). Trimming took 0 bases from V and 8 from J, leaving 5 bases between them. This sample stems from a study of Ad26.COV2.S vaccination and SARS-CoV-2 variants. Study in general: In the study, Ad26.COV2.S was injected intramuscularly once, or twice 56 days apart. The study, taken as a whole, reports: Breadth, reportedly substantial, characterized the spike-specific CD8+ and CD4+ T cell responses after vaccination. Recipients given vaccine exceeded placebo recipients in spike-specific TCR breadth.

The V call is TRBV6-6, the J call TRBJ2-1, with D uncertain. The sequence was collected from a person between 18 and 59 years old who received the Ad26.COV2.S COVID-19 vaccine or a placebo. This specimen consisted of peripheral blood, obtained in a trial of Ad26.COV2.S vaccine versus placebo. The CDR3 coding sequence is TGTGCCAGCAGTTACTCCTCGCATGAGCAGTTCTTC. It yields the protein CASSYSSHEQFF.